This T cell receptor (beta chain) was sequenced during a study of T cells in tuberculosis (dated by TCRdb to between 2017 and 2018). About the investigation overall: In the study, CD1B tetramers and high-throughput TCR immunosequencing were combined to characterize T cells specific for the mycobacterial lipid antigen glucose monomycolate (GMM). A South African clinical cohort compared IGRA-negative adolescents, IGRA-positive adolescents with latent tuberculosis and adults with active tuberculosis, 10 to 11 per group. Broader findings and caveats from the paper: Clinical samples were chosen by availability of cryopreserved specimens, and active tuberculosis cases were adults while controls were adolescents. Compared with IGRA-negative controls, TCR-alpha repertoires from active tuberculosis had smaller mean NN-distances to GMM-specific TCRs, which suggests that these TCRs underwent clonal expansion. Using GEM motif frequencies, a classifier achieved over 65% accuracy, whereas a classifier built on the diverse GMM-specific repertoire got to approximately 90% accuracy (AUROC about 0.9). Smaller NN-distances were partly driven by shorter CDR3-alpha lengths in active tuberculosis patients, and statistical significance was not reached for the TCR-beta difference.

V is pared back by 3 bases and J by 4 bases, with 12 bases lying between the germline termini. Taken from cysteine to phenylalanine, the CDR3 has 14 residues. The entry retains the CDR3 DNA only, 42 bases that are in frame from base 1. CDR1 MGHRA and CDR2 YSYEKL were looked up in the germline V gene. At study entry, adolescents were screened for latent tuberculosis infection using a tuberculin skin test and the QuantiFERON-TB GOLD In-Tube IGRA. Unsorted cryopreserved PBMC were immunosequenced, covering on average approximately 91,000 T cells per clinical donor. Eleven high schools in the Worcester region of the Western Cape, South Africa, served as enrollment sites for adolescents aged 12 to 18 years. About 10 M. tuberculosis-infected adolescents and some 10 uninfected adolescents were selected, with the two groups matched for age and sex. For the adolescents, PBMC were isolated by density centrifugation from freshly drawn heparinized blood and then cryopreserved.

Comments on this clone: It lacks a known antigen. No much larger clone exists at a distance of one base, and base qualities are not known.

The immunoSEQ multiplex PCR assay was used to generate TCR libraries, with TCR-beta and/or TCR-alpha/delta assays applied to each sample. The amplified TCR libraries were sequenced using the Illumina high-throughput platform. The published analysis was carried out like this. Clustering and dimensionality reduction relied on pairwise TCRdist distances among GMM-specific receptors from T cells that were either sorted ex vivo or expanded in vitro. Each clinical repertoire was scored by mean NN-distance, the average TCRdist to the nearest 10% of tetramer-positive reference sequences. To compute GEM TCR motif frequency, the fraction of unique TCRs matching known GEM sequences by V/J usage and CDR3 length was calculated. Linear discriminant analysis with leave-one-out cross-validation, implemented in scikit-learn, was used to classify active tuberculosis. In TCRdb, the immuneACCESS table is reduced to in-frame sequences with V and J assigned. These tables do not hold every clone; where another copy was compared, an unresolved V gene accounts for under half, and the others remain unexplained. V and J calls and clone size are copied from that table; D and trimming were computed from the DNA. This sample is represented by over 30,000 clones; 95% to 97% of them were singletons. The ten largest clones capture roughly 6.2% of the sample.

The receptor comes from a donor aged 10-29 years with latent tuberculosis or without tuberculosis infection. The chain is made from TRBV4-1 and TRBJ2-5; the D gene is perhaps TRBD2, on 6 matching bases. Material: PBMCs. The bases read TGCGCCAGCAGCCACTCGGGGGAACGAGAGACCCAGTACTTC. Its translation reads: CASSHSGERETQYF.